These 21 T cell receptor beta chains came from one sample sequenced in a study of blood T cells in healthy people across ages. Sample-barcoded 5' priming and a J-beta primer mix drove a second PCR of roughly 7 to 11 cycles. TCRdb fed the 5' RACE reads into MiXCR, producing one record per CDR3 protein. The repertoire holds fewer than 750,000 distinct CDR3 sequences, with under 65% as singletons. The specimen was blood. These receptor sequences come from an elderly woman in good health.

This clonotype was picked up a small number of times. The chain recombines TRBV20-1 with TRBJ2-5, with no clear D. This CDR3 has 12 amino acids. In germline, CDR1 is DFQATT, CDR2 SNEGSKA (reference sequence). V dropped 6 bases and J dropped 11 bases, with 19 bases sitting between them. The CDR3, as DNA: TGCAGTGCCCTTGGGTCCCTGCGCCCGCAGTACTTC. Translating it yields CSALGSLRPQYF.

This clonotype has ten or more counts. This rearrangement joins TRBV7-2 to TRBJ2-4; maybe TRBD1 (5 bases). From germline, CDR1 is SGHTA and CDR2 FQGNSA. There are 15 residues in the CDR3. V lost 6 bases to trimming and J lost 4 bases, with 16 bases between them. The CDR3 region is CASSSHPTEKNIQYF. The CDR3 DNA reads TGTGCCAGCAGTTCACATCCGACAGAGAAAAACATTCAGTACTTC.

The rearrangement uses TRBV6-1 and TRBJ1-5, with unresolved D. Trimming pared 2 bases from V and 4 bases from J, leaving 12 bases between. The CDR3 is 15 amino acids. Germline-derived CDR1 and CDR2 are MNHNS and SASEGT. For the CDR3, the DNA is TGTGCCAGCAGTGAAAATGGCCCATCAAATCAGCCCCAGCATTTT. Amino acids: CASSENGPSNQPQHF.

The CDR3 loop is CASRGTRVSPLHF. Written as DNA, the CDR3 is TGTGCCAGCAGGGGGACAAGGGTGTCACCCCTCCACTTT. V and J are TRBV2 and TRBJ1-6; weak D call: TRBD1 (6 bases). With 6 bases removed from V and 10 bases from J, the gap between germline ends came to 13 bases. The length of the CDR3 is 13 residues. Looked up from germline, CDR1 is SNHLY and CDR2 is FYNNEI.

The chain has TRBV10-3 and TRBJ2-1; 12 nucleotides align to TRBD2. The CDR3 runs to 14 residues. Germline V CDR1 and CDR2: ENHRY, SYGVKD. J gave up 8 bases and V 6 bases, and 5 bases lay outside the gene matches. For the CDR3, the DNA is TGTGCCATCAGGAGGACTAGCGGGAACTATGAGCAGTTCTTC. This sequence encodes CAIRRTSGNYEQFF.

This clonotype was recorded at least ten times. This chain connects TRBV29-1 to TRBJ2-3; TRBD2 aligns across 11 bases. Germline V gene sequence: CDR1 SQVTM, CDR2 ANQGSEA. The V gene end was trimmed by 7 bases and the J gene end by 2 bases; junction bases not matched to a gene: 8. The CDR3 covers 15 residues. The CDR3 nucleotides read TGCAGCGCAGATTCGACTAGCGGGAACACAGATACGCAGTATTTT. This translates into CSADSTSGNTDTQYF.

The V and J genes are TRBV3-1 and TRBJ2-1; 11 bases line up with TRBD2. The V gene end was trimmed by 4 bases and the J gene end by 5 bases; junction bases not matched to a gene: 4. The CDR3 contains 15 residues. Germline V CDR1 and CDR2: LGHDT, YNNKEL (reference sequence). The CDR3 sequence: CASSLGLAANNEQFF. CDR3 DNA sequence: TGTGCCAGCAGCCTGGGACTAGCGGCAAACAATGAGCAGTTCTTC.

This clonotype was detected a few times. V and J are TRBV29-1 and TRBJ1-5; 8 bases are a match to TRBD1. The V segment lost 6 bases and the J segment 1 base; nucleotides outside the gene matches: 8. In germline, CDR1 is SQVTM, CDR2 ANQGSEA. This CDR3 is 15 amino acids long. CDR3 bases: TGCAGCGTGGCCCAGGGGGCGGAGAGCAATCAGCCCCAGCATTTT. Its translation: CSVAQGAESNQPQHF.

Points on this clonotype: An end of the junction does not agree with germline; a read error may underlie this. The V gene is TRBV5-6, the J gene TRBJ2-6; a possible D gene is TRBD1 (5 bases). Germline CDR1 reads SGHDT; CDR2 reads YYEEEE. The CDR3 loop spans 16 amino acids. DNA for the CDR3: TGTGCCAGCAGCTTGCGAGTGAGTCCTGGGGCCAGCGTCCTGACTTTC. This gives the protein CASSLRVSPGASVLTF.

This clonotype was seen a few times. The chain is built from TRBV18 and TRBJ2-1; D ambiguous. Trimming stripped 2 bases from V and 9 bases from J, with 11 bases between. Germline CDR1 KGHSH, CDR2 LQKENI. The CDR3 is 13 amino acids. The chain's CDR3 is CASSPGEILEQFF. The CDR3 DNA is TGTGCCAGCTCACCAGGGGAAATACTTGAGCAGTTCTTC. Full variable domain (missing parts from reference TRBV18 and TRBJ2-1): NAGVMQNPRHLVRRRGQEARLRCSPMKGHSHVYWYRQLPEEGLKFMVYLQKENIIDESGMPKERFSAEFPKEGPSILRIQQVVRGDSAAYFCASSPGEILEQFFGPGTRLTVL.

The chain has TRBV24-1 and TRBJ2-3, with a possible D match to TRBD2 (5 bases). In germline, CDR1 is KGHDR, CDR2 SFDVKD. V gave up 4 bases and J gave up 6 bases, with 13 bases separating them. There are 14 residues in the CDR3. For the CDR3, the DNA is TGTGCCACCAGTGACCCCCGGAGGACCGATACGCAGTATTTT. It yields the protein CATSDPRRTDTQYF.

Worth noting for this clonotype: A much larger clone sits a single nucleotide away, making a read error possible. This chain links TRBV7-2 with TRBJ2-5, with TRBD1 as a possible D gene (6 bases). This CDR3 comprises 14 residues. Germline values: CDR1 SGHTA, CDR2 FQGNSA. V was clipped by 1 base and J by 11 bases, with 17 bases between them. The CDR3 region is CASSLEQGRNEQYF. The CDR3 DNA is TGTGCCAGCAGCTTAGAACAGGGTCGGAATGAGCAGTACTTC. Filled out from reference TRBV7-2 and TRBJ2-5, the complete variable domain reads GAGVSQSPSNKVTEKGKDVELRCDPISGHTALYWYRQSLGQGLEFLIYFQGNSAPDKSGLPSDRFSAERTGGSVSTLTIQRTQQEDSAVYLCASSLEQGRNEQYFGPGTRLLVL.

Notes on this clonotype: With a much larger clone just one base away, this may be a read error. The chain has TRBV18 and TRBJ2-7; D ambiguous. The germline V gene has CDR1 KGHSH and CDR2 LQKENI. The CDR3 totals 15 residues. The CDR3 reads CASLPPPGLGYEQYF. In DNA, the CDR3 is TGTGCCAGCTTACCACCGCCAGGTTTGGGCTACGAGCAGTACTTC.

This clonotype was counted a few times. The chain is built from TRBV4-2 and TRBJ1-2; possible D gene TRBD1, 5 bases. The CDR3 sequence is 16 residues long. Looked up from germline, CDR1 is LGHNA and CDR2 is YNFKEQ. Between the trimmed V and J ends, which lost 2 bases and 5 bases, there was a span of 18 bases. CDR3 nucleotide sequence: TGTGCCAGCAGCCAATCTGGGACCGAGATTGGGTATGGCTACACCTTC. Its protein is CASSQSGTEIGYGYTF.

The table lists this clonotype with many counts. The chain carries TRBV18 and TRBJ2-5; a weak D match, TRBD2 (6 bases). Germline lookup yields CDR1 KGHSH and CDR2 LQKENI. This CDR3 has 13 amino acids. V was clipped by 8 bases and J by 3 bases, with 13 bases between them. DNA for the CDR3: TGTGCCAGCAGTCCGGGACTCAAAGAGACCCAGTACTTC. Its protein product is CASSPGLKETQYF.

In this sample, this clonotype turned up many times. This could be a read error, since a much larger clone is one nucleotide away. The chain joins TRBV6-6 to TRBJ2-1, with 8 bases lining up with TRBD1. The J call may not be correct, given that the DNA end is closer to TRBJ2-7. Germline V lookup: CDR1 MNHNY, CDR2 SVGAGI (reference sequence). The CDR3 consists of 13 residues. In DNA form, the CDR3 reads TGTGCCAGCAGGACAGGGGTTTACAATGAGCAGTACTTC. Protein sequence: CASRTGVYNEQYF.

The sample holds many counts of this clonotype. The chain has TRBV6-5 and TRBJ2-7; 9 positions match TRBD1. CDR3 length: 14 residues. V lost 5 bases, J lost 5 bases, and 7 bases stayed unmatched. Germline CDR1 is MNHEY and CDR2 is SVGAGI. The CDR3 is CASSQRTGADEQYF. The CDR3 bases are TGTGCCAGCAGTCAACGGACAGGGGCCGACGAGCAGTACTTC.

This clonotype has ten or more counts. V usage is TRBV7-2 and J usage is TRBJ2-5; D is uncertain. The germline gives CDR1 SGHTA, CDR2 FQGNSA. This CDR3 has 14 amino acids. V was clipped by 2 bases and J by 2 bases, with 9 bases between them. This CDR3 reads CASSLSTAQETQYF. CDR3 DNA sequence: TGTGCCAGCAGCTTAAGCACAGCGCAAGAGACCCAGTACTTC.

V gene TRBV6-5 combines with J gene TRBJ2-7; TRBD2 matches 11 bases. This CDR3 spans 15 amino acids. Per germline, CDR1 MNHEY and CDR2 SVGAGI. V lost 3 bases, J lost 3 bases, and 4 bases stayed unmatched. CDR3 DNA sequence: TGTGCCAGCAGTTATGGGGGACTAGCGGTCTACGAGCAGTACTTC. This translates into CASSYGGLAVYEQYF.

There are many counts of this clonotype. The V call is TRBV29-1, the J call TRBJ2-1; tentatively, D is TRBD2 (5 bases). V was clipped by 1 base and J by 4 bases, with 11 bases between them. The CDR3 is 14 amino acids. Per the germline V gene, CDR1 is SQVTM and CDR2 is ANQGSEA. DNA for the CDR3: TGCAGCGTTGAAGGGGAGTCTATTTACAATGAGCAGTTCTTC. Its protein product is CSVEGESIYNEQFF.

The chain links TRBV2 to TRBJ2-2, with 9 bases lining up with TRBD1. Germline values: CDR1 SNHLY, CDR2 FYNNEI. Losses at the gene ends were 8 bases for V and 4 bases for J; bases not matched to a gene: 8. The CDR3 loop spans 15 amino acids. CDR3 nucleotide sequence: TGTGCCAGCCCAGGGACAGGGAGTAGCACCGGGGAGCTGTTTTTT. Translation gives CASPGTGSSTGELFF.